The T cell receptor (beta chain) described here comes from a study of Graves' ophthalmopathy and Graves' hyperthyroidism. Using RNA transcripts, the TCR beta CDR3 regions were amplified. HTBI primers were used in a first-round RT-PCR, which preceded a second-round multiplex PCR. Using its own MiXCR run on the multiplex PCR reads, TCRdb lists one record per CDR3 protein. The sample has over a million distinct CDR3 sequences, less than 45% seen once. This clonotype was seen many times. This CDR3 contains 17 residues. Germline loops: CDR1 KGHDR, CDR2 SFDVKD. V shed 2 bases and J shed 0 bases, with 12 bases lying between them.

This sequence was found in an adult man with Graves' hyperthyroidism. Sequenced sample: peripheral blood or thyroid tissue (not recorded which). The chain joins TRBV24-1 to TRBJ2-2, with D tentatively TRBD1 or TRBD2 (6 bases each). Written as DNA, the CDR3 is TGTGCCACCAGTGATTCGGGGGCGCAATCGAACACCGGGGAGCTGTTTTTT. Protein product: CATSDSGAQSNTGELFF.